Detailed here is one T cell receptor (beta chain). Its antigen is undetermined. Each CDR3 protein is one row after TCRdb ran MiXCR on the 5' RACE reads. The table has about 420,000 distinct CDR3 sequences, about a fifth seen once; the top ten hold roughly 16%. This specimen comes from a study of CD8 T cells in ankylosing spondylitis. Whole-study findings and limits: A TCR beta motif of about 8 highly homologous variants seemed to mark ankylosing spondylitis blood.

Material for sequencing was blood, either unsorted or a sorted T cell fraction (not recorded which). The receptor's source is a male donor with ankylosing spondylitis.

CDR3 coding DNA: TGCAGCGTTGACCGGACACAAAAAGACTATGGCTACACCTTC. Protein: CSVDRTQKDYGYTF. The J gene is TRBJ1-2, the V gene TRBV29-1; tentative D call: TRBD1 (5 bases). Trimming took 3 bases from V and 3 from J, leaving 14 bases between them. Germline V gene lookup returns CDR1 SQVTM and CDR2 ANQGSEA. This CDR3 comprises 14 residues.